The next 17 T cell receptor beta chains were all read from a single sample in a study of cytomegalovirus exposure and HLA in healthy donors. 13 Jbeta primers and 60 Vbeta primers were used for the PCR. Here immunoSEQ multiplex PCR was the method, and the copy in TCRdb shows in-frame clones only, minus some. This table holds more than 100,000 clones, 15% to 17% found once. The specimen was PBMCs. All receptors come from a young woman in good health and CMV-seronegative.

This clone was counted only a few times. The chain combines TRBV7-9 with TRBJ2-1; 11 bases are shared with TRBD2. Germline-derived CDR1 and CDR2 are SEHNR and FQNEAQ (reference sequence). V lost 4 bases to trimming and J lost 2 bases; unmatched junction nucleotides: 1. The CDR3 is 15 residues long. The CDR3 nucleotides are TGTGCCAGCAGCTCTAGCGGGAGGCCCTACAATGAGCAGTTCTTC. Translating gives CASSSSGRPYNEQFF. Drawing the rest from reference TRBV7-9 and TRBJ2-1, the complete variable domain is DTGVSQNPRHKITKRGQNVTFRCDPISEHNRLYWYRQTLGQGPEFLTYFQNEAQLEKSRLLSDRFSAERPKGSFSTLEIQRTEQGDSAMYLCASSSSGRPYNEQFFGPGTRLTVL.

The genes are TRBV5-6 and TRBJ2-3, with TRBD2 as a possible D gene (5 bases). Germline-derived CDR1 and CDR2 are SGHDT and YYEEEE. The CDR3 loop spans 15 amino acids. With 4 bases removed from V and 2 bases from J, the gap between germline ends came to 14 bases. The CDR3 DNA reads TGTGCCAGCAGCCCACTGAGCGGTCACACAGATACGCAGTATTTT. This codes for CASSPLSGHTDTQYF.

In this sample, this clone turned up a few times. The gene calls are TRBV7-2 and TRBJ2-3; TRBD2 agrees at 8 bases. V dropped 3 bases and J dropped 0; count of bases not matched to a gene: 2. The CDR3 covers 15 residues. CDR1 is SGHTA and CDR2 is FQGNSA in the germline V gene. The DNA for the CDR3 is TGTGCCAGCAGCTTCCGGGGGGGGAGCACAGATACGCAGTATTTT. This codes for CASSFRGGSTDTQYF.

This clone has only one observation. This chain joins TRBV7-7 and TRBJ2-1; 7 bases are a match to TRBD2. Trimming cost V 1 base and J 6 bases; bases outside gene matches: 3. Looked up from germline, CDR1 is SSHAT and CDR2 is FNYEAQ (reference sequence). This CDR3 region has 14 residues. CDR3 amino acids: CASSLGGGVNEQFF. The CDR3, as DNA: TGTGCCAGCAGCTTAGGTGGGGGGGTCAATGAGCAGTTCTTC.

V gene TRBV2 combines with J gene TRBJ2-1, with D maybe TRBD2 (5 bases). The CDR3 consists of 16 residues. With 4 bases removed from V and 7 bases from J, the gap between germline ends came to 20 bases. From germline, CDR1 is SNHLY and CDR2 FYNNEI. The CDR3 spells CASSVLPGGGQNEQFF. As DNA, the CDR3 is TGTGCCAGCAGTGTTCTTCCGGGTGGCGGGCAGAATGAGCAGTTCTTC.

This clone was counted between two and nine times. The chain employs TRBV29-1 and TRBJ1-6; 7 nucleotides line up with TRBD1. Germline V gives CDR1 SQVTM, CDR2 ANQGSEA. Trimming at V came to 4 bases and at J to 5 bases, leaving 5 bases not matched to a gene. This CDR3 region has 14 residues. The CDR3 here is CSVGLGTDNSPLHF. CDR3 sequence (DNA): TGCAGCGTTGGACTCGGGACAGATAATTCACCCCTCCACTTT.

This clone was counted a few times. V usage is TRBV6-5 and J usage is TRBJ2-5; D gene unclear. Germline assignment: CDR1 MNHEY and CDR2 SVGAGI. The CDR3 contains 15 residues. V was shortened by 0 bases and J by 3 bases, with 11 bases between the two germline ends. The CDR3: CASSYSGRLKETQYF. CDR3 nucleotides: TGTGCCAGCAGTTACTCGGGCAGGCTTAAAGAGACCCAGTACTTC.

The chain employs TRBV4-3 and TRBJ1-2, with D possibly being TRBD1 (5 bases). The CDR3 totals 15 residues. The V and J ends lost 0 bases and 8 bases respectively, with 16 bases between them. Germline V gene sequence: CDR1 LGHNA, CDR2 YSLEER. For the CDR3, the DNA is TGCGCCAGCAGCCAAGATTTGGCAGGGAATAGGGGCTACACCTTC. As protein: CASSQDLAGNRGYTF.

This clone was seen only a few times. The genes are TRBV5-4 and TRBJ2-5; D gene uncertain. Trimming removed 3 bases at V and 5 bases at J, with 11 bases between. CDR1 SGHNT and CDR2 YYREEE come from the germline V gene (reference sequence). There are 13 residues in the CDR3. The chain's CDR3 is CASSSNRRETQYF. DNA of the CDR3: TGTGCCAGCAGCTCGAACCGCCGGGAGACCCAGTACTTC.

A few counts support this clone. This rearrangement joins TRBV9 to TRBJ1-2; a possible D gene is TRBD1 (6 bases). V was pared by 3 bases and J by 8 bases, with 8 bases between. CDR1 and CDR2 (germline): SGDLS, YYNGEE. CDR3 size: 11 residues. The CDR3 nucleotides are TGTGCCAGCAGCGCAGGGGTCGGCTACACCTTC. It is translated as CASSAGVGYTF.

The chain couples TRBV9 to TRBJ2-2, with D maybe TRBD2 (6 bases). CDR1 and CDR2 (germline): SGDLS, YYNGEE. Trimming shortened V by 3 bases and J by 6 bases, and 12 bases separated the two germline ends. This CDR3 spans 14 amino acids. CDR3 in DNA: TGTGCCAGCAGCGCCAGGACGGGGGCCGGGGAGCTGTTTTTT. It is translated as CASSARTGAGELFF.

The sample holds a few counts of this clone. This sequence joins TRBV5-6 and TRBJ2-2; D perhaps matches TRBD2 (5 bases). The CDR3 is 16 amino acids. Trimming stripped 0 bases from V and 1 base from J, with 10 bases between. CDR1 and CDR2 from the germline V gene are SGHDT and YYEEEE. The CDR3, as DNA: TGTGCCAGCAGCTTGGCCGGTAGCGTGAACACCGGGGAGCTGTTTTTT. Translation: CASSLAGSVNTGELFF.

This clone has more than one count but fewer than ten. The chain carries TRBV7-2 and TRBJ1-5; the D gene is possibly TRBD1 (6 bases). Germline-derived CDR1 and CDR2 are SGHTA and FQGNSA. V lost 2 bases and J lost 5, with 10 bases in between. The length of the CDR3 is 14 residues. The CDR3 DNA follows: TGTGCCAGCAGCTTATGGGACACTGATCAGCCCCAGCATTTT. Its protein product is CASSLWDTDQPQHF. Drawing the rest from reference TRBV7-2 and TRBJ1-5, the complete variable domain is GAGVSQSPSNKVTEKGKDVELRCDPISGHTALYWYRQSLGQGLEFLIYFQGNSAPDKSGLPSDRFSAERTGGSVSTLTIQRTQQEDSAVYLCASSLWDTDQPQHFGDGTRLSIL.

The CDR3 nucleotides read TGTGCCACCAGCCTACCAAGGGGGAGAAACTATGGCTACACCTTC. Translation: CATSLPRGRNYGYTF. The chain combines TRBV15 with TRBJ1-2, with D possibly being TRBD1 (6 bases). Trimming took off 5 bases at V and 2 bases at J, with 15 bases between the two ends. In germline, CDR1 is LNHNV, CDR2 YYDKDF (reference sequence). This CDR3 contains 15 residues.

This clone was counted ten times or more. The gene calls are TRBV10-3 and TRBJ2-7; the match to TRBD1 covers 9 bases. V trimming: 10 bases; J trimming: 5 bases; junction bases outside the gene matches: 15. CDR1 is ENHRY, CDR2 SYGVKD, per germline. This CDR3 spans 15 amino acids. Here the CDR3 reads CATTSAGTGFDEQYF. The CDR3 DNA sequence: TGTGCCACCACCTCCGCCGGGACAGGGTTTGACGAGCAGTACTTC.

This clone was seen a few times. V and J are TRBV7-2 and TRBJ1-6; TRBD1 is a possible D gene (5 bases). The CDR3 totals 13 residues. V lost 7 bases to trimming and J lost 9 bases, with 13 bases between them. The germline gives CDR1 SGHTA, CDR2 FQGNSA. The CDR3, as DNA: TGTGCCAGCAAGGGTGGCAGGGCTTCACCCCTCCACTTT. It specifies CASKGGRASPLHF. Supplemented by reference TRBV7-2 and TRBJ1-6, the full variable domain reads GAGVSQSPSNKVTEKGKDVELRCDPISGHTALYWYRQSLGQGLEFLIYFQGNSAPDKSGLPSDRFSAERTGGSVSTLTIQRTQQEDSAVYLCASKGGRASPLHFGNGTRLTVT.

The V gene is TRBV15, the J gene TRBJ1-1; no clear D gene. Trimming shortened V by 4 bases and J by 0 bases, and 6 bases separated the two germline ends. CDR1 LNHNV and CDR2 YYDKDF come from the germline V gene (reference sequence). This CDR3 comprises 13 residues. This CDR3 reads CATSTDMNTEAFF. CDR3 bases: TGTGCCACCAGCACCGACATGAACACTGAAGCTTTCTTT.